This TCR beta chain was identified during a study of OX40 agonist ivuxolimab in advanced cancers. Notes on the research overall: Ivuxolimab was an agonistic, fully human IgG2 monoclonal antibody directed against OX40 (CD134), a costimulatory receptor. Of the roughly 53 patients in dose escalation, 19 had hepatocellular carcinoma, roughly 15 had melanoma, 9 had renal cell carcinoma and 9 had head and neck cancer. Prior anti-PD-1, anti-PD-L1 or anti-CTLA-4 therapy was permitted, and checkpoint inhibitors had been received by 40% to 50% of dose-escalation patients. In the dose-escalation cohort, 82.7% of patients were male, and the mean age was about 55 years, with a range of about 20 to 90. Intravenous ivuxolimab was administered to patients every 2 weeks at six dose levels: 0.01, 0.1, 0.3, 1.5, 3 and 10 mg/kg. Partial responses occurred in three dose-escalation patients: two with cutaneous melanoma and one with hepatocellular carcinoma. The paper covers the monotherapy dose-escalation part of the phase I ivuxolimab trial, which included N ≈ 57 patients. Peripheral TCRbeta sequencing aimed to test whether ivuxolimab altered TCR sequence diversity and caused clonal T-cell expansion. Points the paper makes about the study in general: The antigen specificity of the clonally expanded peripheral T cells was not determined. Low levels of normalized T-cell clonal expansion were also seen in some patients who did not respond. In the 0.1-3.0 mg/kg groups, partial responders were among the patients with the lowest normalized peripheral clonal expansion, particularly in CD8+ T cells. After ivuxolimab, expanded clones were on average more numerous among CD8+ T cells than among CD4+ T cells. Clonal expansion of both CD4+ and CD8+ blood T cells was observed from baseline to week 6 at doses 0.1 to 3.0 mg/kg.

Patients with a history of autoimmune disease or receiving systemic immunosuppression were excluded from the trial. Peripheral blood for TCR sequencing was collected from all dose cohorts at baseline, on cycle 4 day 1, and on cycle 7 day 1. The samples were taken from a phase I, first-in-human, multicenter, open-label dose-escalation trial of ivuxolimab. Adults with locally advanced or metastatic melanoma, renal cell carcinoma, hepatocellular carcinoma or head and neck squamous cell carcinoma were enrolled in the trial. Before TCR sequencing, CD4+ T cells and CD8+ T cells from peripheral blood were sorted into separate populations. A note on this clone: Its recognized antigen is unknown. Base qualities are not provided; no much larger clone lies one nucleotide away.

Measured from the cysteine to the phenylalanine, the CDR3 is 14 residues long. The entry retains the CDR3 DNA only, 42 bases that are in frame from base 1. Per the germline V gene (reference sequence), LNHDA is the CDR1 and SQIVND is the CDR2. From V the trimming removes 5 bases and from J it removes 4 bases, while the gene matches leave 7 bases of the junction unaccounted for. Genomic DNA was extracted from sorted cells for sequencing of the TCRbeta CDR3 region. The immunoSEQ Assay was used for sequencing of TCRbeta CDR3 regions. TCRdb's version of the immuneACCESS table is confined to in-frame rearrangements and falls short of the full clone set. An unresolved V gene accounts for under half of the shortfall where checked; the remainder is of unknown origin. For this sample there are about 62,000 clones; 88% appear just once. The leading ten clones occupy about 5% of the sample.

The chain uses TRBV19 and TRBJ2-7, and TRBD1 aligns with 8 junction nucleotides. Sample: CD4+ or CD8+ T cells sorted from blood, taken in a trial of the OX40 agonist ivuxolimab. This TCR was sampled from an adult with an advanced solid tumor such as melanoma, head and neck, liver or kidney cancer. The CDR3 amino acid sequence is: CASSPRTGTYEQYF. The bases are TGTGCCAGTAGTCCGAGGACAGGGACGTACGAGCAGTACTTC.